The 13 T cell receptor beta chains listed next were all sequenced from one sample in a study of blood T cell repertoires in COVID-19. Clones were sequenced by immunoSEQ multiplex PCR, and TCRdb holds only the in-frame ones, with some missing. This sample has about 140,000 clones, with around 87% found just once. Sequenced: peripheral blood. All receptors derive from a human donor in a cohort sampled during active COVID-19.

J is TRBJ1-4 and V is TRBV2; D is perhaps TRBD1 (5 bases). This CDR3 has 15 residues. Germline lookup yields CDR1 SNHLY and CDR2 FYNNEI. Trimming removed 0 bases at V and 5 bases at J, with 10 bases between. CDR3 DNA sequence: TGTGCCAGCAGTGAAGCGCTTCGACAGAATGAAAAACTGTTTTTT. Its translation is CASSEALRQNEKLFF.

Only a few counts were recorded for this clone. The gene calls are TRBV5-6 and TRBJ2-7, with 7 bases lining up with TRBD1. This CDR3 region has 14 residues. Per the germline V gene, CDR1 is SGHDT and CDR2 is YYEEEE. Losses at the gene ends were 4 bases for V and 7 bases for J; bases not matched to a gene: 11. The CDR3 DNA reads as TGTGCCAGCAGCAAATGGGACAGACCCCTGGAGCAGTACTTC. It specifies CASSKWDRPLEQYF.

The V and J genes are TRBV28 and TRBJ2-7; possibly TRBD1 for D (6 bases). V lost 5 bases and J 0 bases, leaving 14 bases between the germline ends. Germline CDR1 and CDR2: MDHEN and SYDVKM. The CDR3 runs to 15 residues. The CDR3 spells CASSAPGQSSYEQYF. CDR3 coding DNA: TGTGCCAGCAGTGCACCGGGACAAAGCTCCTACGAGCAGTACTTC.

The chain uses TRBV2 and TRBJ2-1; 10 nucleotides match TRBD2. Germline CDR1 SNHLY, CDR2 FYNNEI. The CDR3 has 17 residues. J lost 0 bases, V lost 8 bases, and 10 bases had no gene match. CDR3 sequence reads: CASSPWTSGSSYNEQFF. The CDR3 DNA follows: TGTGCCAGCTCCCCGTGGACTAGCGGAAGCTCCTACAATGAGCAGTTCTTC.

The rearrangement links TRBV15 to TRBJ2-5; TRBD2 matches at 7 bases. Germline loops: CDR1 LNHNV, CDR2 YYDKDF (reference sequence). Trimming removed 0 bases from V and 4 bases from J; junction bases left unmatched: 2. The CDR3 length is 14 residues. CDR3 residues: CATSRDLAGETQYF. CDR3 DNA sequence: TGTGCCACCAGCAGAGACTTAGCGGGAGAGACCCAGTACTTC.

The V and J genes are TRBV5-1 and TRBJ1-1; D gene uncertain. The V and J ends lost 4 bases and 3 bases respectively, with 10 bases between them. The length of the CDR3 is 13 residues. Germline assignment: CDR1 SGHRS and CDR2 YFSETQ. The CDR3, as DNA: TGCGCCAGCAGCCCGAGGTGGGACACTGAAGCTTTCTTT. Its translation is CASSPRWDTEAFF.

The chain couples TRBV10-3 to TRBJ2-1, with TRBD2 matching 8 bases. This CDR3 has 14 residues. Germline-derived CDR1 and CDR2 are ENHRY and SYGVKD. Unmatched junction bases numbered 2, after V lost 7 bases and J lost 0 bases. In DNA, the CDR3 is TGTGCCATCACCGCGGGGGGCTCCTACAATGAGCAGTTCTTC. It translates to CAITAGGSYNEQFF.

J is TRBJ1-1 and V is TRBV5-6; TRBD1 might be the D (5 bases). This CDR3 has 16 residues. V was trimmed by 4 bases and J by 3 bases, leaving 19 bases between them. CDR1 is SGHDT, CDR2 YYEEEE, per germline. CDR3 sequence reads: CASSLELGALDTEAFF. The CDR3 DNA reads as TGTGCCAGCAGCCTGGAGTTAGGGGCACTCGACACTGAAGCTTTCTTT.

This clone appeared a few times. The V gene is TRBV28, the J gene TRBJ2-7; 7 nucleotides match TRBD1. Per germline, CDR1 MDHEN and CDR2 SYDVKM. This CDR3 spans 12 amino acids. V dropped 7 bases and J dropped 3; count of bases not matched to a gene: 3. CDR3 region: CASNRQGYEQYF. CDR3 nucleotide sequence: TGTGCCAGCAACAGACAGGGCTACGAGCAGTACTTC. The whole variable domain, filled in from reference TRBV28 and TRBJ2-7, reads DVKVTQSSRYLVKRTGEKVFLECVQDMDHENMFWYRQDPGLGLRLIYFSYDVKMKEKGDIPEGYSVSREKKERFSLILESASTNQTSMYLCASNRQGYEQYFGPGTRLTVT.

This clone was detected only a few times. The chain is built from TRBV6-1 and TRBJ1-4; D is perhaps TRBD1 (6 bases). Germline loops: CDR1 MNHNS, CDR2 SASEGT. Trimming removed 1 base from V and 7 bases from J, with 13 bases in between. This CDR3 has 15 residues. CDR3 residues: CASSEVWQGFEKLFF. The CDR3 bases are TGTGCCAGCAGTGAAGTCTGGCAGGGGTTTGAAAAACTGTTTTTT.

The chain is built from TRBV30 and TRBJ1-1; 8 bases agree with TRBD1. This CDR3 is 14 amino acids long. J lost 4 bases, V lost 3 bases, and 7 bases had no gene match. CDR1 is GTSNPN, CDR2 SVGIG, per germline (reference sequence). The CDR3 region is CAWSDDRGLTEAFF. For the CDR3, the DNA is TGTGCCTGGAGCGATGACAGGGGCCTCACTGAAGCTTTCTTT.

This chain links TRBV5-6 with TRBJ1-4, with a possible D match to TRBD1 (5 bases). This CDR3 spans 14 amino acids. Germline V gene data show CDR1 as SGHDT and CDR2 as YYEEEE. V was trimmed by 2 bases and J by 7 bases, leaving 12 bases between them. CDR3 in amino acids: CASSLGQGGEKLFF. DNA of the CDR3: TGTGCCAGCAGCTTAGGCCAGGGAGGTGAAAAACTGTTTTTT.

CDR3 sequence (DNA): TGTGCCAGCATTAGGGACAGCCGGTCTGGAAACACCATATATTTT. Translating gives CASIRDSRSGNTIYF. The chain links TRBV6-5 to TRBJ1-3; 7 bases align to TRBD1. This CDR3 region has 15 residues. After removal of 7 bases from V and 1 base from J, the junction contained 7 bases not matched to a gene. Germline V lookup: CDR1 MNHEY, CDR2 SVGAGI.